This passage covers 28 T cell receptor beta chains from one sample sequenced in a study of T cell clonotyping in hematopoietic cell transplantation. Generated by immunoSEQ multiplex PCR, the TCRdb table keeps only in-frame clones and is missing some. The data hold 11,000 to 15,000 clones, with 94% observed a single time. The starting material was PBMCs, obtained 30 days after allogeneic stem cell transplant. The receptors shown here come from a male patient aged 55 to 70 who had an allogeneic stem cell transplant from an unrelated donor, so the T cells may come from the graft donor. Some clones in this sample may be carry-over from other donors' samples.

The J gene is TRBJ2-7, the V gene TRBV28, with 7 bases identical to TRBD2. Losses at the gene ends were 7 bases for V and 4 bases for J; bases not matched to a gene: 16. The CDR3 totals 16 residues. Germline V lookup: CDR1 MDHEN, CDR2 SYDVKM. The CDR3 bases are TGTGCCAGCACCTCCAGCGGGGTCCCCTTCGCGTACGAGCAGTACTTC. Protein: CASTSSGVPFAYEQYF. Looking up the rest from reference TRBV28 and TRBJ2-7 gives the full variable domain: DVKVTQSSRYLVKRTGEKVFLECVQDMDHENMFWYRQDPGLGLRLIYFSYDVKMKEKGDIPEGYSVSREKKERFSLILESASTNQTSMYLCASTSSGVPFAYEQYFGPGTRLTVT.

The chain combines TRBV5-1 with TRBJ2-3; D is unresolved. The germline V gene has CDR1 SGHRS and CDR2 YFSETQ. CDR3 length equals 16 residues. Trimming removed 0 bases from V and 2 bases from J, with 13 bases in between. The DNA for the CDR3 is TGCGCCAGCAGCTTGGTACAGCGACGGTCCACAGATACGCAGTATTTT. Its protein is CASSLVQRRSTDTQYF. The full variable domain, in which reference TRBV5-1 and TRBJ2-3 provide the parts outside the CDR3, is KAGVTQTPRYLIKTRGQQVTLSCSPISGHRSVSWYQQTPGQGLQFLFEYFSETQRNKGNFPGRFSGRQFSNSRSEMNVSTLELGDSALYLCASSLVQRRSTDTQYFGPGTRLTVL.

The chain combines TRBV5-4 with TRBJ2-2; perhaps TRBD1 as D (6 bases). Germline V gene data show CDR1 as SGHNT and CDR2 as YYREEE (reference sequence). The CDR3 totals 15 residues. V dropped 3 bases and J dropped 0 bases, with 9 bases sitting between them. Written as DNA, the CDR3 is TGTGCCAGCAGCTCCGGGACAACGAACACCGGGGAGCTGTTTTTT. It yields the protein CASSSGTTNTGELFF.

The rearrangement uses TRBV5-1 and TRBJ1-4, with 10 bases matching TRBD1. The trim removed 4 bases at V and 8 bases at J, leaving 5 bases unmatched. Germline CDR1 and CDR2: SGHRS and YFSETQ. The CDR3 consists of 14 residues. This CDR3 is CASSRQGAGEKLFF. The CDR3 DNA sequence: TGCGCCAGCAGCCGACAGGGGGCGGGAGAAAAACTGTTTTTT.

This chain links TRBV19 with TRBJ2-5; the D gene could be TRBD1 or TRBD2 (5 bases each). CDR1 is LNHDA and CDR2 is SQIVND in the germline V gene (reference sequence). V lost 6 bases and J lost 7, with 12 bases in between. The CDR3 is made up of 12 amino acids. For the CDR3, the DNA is TGTGCCAGTAGATTAGGGGCGGGGACCCAGTACTTC. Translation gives CASRLGAGTQYF.

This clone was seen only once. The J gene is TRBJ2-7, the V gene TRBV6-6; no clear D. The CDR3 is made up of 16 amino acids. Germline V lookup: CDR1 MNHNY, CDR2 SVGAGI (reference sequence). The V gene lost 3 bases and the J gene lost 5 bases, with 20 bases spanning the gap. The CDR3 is CASSYAALTSLHEQYF. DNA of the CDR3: TGTGCCAGCAGTTATGCGGCCCTGACGAGCCTTCACGAGCAGTACTTC.

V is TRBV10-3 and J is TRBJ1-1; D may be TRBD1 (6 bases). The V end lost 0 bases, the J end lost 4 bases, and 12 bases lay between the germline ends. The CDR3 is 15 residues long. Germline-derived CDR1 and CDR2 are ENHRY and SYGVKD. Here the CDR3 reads CAISESIGGSTEAFF. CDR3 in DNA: TGTGCCATCAGTGAGTCGATAGGGGGATCCACTGAAGCTTTCTTT.

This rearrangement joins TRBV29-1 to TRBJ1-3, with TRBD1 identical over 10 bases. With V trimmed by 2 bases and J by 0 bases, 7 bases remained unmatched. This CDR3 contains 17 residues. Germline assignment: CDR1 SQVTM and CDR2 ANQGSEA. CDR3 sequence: CSVESWDRGSSGNTIYF. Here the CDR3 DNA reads TGCAGCGTTGAATCTTGGGACAGGGGTTCCTCTGGAAACACCATATATTTT.

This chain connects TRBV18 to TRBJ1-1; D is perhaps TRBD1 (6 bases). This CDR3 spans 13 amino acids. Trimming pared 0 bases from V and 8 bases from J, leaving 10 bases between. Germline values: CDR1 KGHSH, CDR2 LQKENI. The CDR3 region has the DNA TGTGCCAGCTCACCACCCAGCCAGGGGGAAGCTTTCTTT. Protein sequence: CASSPPSQGEAFF.

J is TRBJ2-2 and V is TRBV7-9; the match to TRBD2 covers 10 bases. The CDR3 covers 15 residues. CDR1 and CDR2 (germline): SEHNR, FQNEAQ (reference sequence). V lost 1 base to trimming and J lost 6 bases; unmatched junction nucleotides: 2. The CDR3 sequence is CASSLGLAGAGELFF. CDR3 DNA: TGTGCCAGCAGCTTAGGCCTAGCGGGAGCCGGGGAGCTGTTTTTT.

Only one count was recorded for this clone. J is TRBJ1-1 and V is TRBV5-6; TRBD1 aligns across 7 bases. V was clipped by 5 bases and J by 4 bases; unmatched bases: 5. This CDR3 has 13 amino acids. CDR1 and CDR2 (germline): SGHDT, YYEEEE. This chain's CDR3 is CASSLQGGTEAFF. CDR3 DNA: TGTGCCAGCAGTTTGCAGGGGGGCACTGAAGCTTTCTTT.

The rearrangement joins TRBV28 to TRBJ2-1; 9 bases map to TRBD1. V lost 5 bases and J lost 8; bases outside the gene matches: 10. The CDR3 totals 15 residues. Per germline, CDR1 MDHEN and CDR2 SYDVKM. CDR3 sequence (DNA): TGTGCCAGCAGTCAAGGGACAGGGAGAGACGATGAGCAGTTCTTC. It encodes CASSQGTGRDDEQFF.

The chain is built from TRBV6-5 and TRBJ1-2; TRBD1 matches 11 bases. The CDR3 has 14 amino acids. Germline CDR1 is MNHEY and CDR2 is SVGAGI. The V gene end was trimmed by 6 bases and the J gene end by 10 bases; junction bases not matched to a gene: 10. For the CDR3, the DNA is TGTGCCAGCAGAACGCCGGGACAGGGGGTAGACTACACCTTC. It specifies CASRTPGQGVDYTF.

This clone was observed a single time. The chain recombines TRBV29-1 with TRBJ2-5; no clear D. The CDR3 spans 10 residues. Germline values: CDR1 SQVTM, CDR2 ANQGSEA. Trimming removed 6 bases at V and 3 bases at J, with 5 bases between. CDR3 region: CSVDEETQYF. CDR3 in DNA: TGCAGCGTAGACGAAGAGACCCAGTACTTC. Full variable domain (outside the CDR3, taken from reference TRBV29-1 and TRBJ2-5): SAVISQKPSRDICQRGTSLTIQCQVDSQVTMMFWYRQQPGQSLTLIATANQGSEATYESGFVIDKFPISRPNLTFSTLTVSNMSPEDSSIYLCSVDEETQYFGPGTRLLVL.

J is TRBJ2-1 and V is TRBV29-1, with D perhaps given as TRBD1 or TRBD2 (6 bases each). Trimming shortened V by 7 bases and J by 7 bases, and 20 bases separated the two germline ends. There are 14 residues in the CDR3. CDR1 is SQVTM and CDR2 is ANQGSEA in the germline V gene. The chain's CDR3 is CSARGPKGENEQFF. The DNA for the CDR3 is TGCAGCGCCCGGGGGCCCAAAGGAGAAAATGAGCAGTTCTTC.

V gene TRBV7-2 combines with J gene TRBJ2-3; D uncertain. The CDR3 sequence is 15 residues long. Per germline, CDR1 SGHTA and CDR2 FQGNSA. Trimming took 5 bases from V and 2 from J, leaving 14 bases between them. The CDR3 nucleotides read TGTGCCAGCAGCGGCGGCACGGCTTTCACAGATACGCAGTATTTT. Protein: CASSGGTAFTDTQYF. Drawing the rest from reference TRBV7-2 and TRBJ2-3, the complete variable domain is GAGVSQSPSNKVTEKGKDVELRCDPISGHTALYWYRQSLGQGLEFLIYFQGNSAPDKSGLPSDRFSAERTGGSVSTLTIQRTQQEDSAVYLCASSGGTAFTDTQYFGPGTRLTVL.

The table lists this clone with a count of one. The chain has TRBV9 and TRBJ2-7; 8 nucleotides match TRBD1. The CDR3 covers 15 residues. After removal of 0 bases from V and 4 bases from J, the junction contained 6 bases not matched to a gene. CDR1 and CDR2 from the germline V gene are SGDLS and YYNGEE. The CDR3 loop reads CASSVGPGQVYEQYF. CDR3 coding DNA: TGTGCCAGCAGCGTAGGGCCGGGACAGGTGTACGAGCAGTACTTC. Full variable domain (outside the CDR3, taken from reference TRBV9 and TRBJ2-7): DSGVTQTPKHLITATGQRVTLRCSPRSGDLSVYWYQQSLDQGLQFLIQYYNGEERAKGNILERFSAQQFPDLHSELNLSSLELGDSALYFCASSVGPGQVYEQYFGPGTRLTVT.

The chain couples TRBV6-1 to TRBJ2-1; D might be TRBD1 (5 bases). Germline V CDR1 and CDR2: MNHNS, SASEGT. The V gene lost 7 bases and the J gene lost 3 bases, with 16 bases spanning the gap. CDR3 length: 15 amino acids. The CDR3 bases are TGTGCCAGCAATGGGGCCAGTGTGGGCTACAATGAGCAGTTCTTC. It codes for CASNGASVGYNEQFF.

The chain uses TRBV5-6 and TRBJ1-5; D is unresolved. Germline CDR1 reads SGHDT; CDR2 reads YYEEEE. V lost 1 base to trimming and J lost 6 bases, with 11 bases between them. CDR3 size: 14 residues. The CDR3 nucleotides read TGTGCCAGCAGCTTGTTCATAGCCGGTCAGCCCCAGCATTTT. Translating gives CASSLFIAGQPQHF.

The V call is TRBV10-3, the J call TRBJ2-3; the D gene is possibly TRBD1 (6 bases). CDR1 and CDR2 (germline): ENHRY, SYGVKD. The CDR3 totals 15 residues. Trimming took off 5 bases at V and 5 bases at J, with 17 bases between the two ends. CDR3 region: CAISHDRSRIDTQYF. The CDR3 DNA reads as TGTGCCATCAGTCACGACAGGAGCCGGATAGATACGCAGTATTTT.

For the CDR3, the DNA is TGTGCCAGCAGCCAAGATTCCAGGGGAGCTTACAATCAGCCCCAGCATTTT. This encodes CASSQDSRGAYNQPQHF. The chain joins TRBV4-2 to TRBJ1-5; maybe TRBD1 (6 bases). This CDR3 is 17 amino acids long. Trimming removed 0 bases from V and 3 bases from J, with 15 bases in between. The germline gives CDR1 LGHNA, CDR2 YNFKEQ.

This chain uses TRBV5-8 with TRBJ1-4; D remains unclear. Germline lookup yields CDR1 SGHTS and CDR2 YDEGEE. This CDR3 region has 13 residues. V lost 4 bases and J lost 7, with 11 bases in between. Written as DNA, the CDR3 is TGTGCCAGCAGCGCGTATCATGGTGAAAAACTGTTTTTT. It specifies CASSAYHGEKLFF.

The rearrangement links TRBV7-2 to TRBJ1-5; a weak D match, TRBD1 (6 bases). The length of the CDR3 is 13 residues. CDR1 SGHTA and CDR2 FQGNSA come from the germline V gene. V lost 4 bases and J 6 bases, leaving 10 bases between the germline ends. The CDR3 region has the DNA TGTGCCAGCAGCTCCACAGGGAGTCAGCCCCAGCATTTT. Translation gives CASSSTGSQPQHF.

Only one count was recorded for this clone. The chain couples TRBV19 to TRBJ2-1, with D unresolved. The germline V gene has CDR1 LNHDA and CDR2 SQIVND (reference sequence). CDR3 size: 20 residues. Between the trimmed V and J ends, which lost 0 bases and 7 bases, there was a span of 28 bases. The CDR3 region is CASSIDEEPSPWGLSNEQFF. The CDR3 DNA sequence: TGTGCCAGTAGTATAGATGAGGAGCCCTCACCTTGGGGTCTATCGAATGAGCAGTTCTTC.

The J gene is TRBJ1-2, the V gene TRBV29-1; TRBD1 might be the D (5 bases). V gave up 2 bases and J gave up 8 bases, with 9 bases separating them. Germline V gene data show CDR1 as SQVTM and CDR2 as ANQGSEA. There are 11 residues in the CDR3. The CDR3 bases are TGCAGCGTTGAACGGGGGTCGGGCTACACCTTC. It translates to CSVERGSGYTF.

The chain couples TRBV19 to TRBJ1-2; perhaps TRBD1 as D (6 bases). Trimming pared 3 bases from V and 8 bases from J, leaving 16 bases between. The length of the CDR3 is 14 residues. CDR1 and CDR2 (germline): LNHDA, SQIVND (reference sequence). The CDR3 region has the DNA TGTGCCAGTAGTATTCAGGGGAGTTCGGCGGGCTACACCTTC. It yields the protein CASSIQGSSAGYTF.

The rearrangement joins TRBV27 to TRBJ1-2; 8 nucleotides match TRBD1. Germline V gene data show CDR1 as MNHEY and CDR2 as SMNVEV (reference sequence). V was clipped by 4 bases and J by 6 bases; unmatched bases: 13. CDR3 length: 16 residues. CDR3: CASSSIGRRTGNGYTF. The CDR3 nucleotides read TGTGCCAGCAGTTCTATCGGAAGAAGGACAGGGAATGGCTACACCTTC.

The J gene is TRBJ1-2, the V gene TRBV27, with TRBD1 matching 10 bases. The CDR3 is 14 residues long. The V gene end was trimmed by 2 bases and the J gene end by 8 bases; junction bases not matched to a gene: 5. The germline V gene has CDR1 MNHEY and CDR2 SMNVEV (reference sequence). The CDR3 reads CASSLRQGAGGYTF. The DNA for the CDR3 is TGTGCCAGCAGTTTAAGACAGGGGGCAGGAGGCTACACCTTC.